The entry below gives a single T cell receptor (beta chain) sequence along with its context. Sequencing used immunoSEQ multiplex PCR; TCRdb keeps in-frame clones, though not all of them. The sample gives tens of thousands of clones, roughly 84% of which show up once; less than 0.9% is in the top ten. The V end was cut by 6 bases, the J end by 1 base, with 11 bases between. In germline, CDR1 is LNHDA, CDR2 SQIVND (reference sequence). The CDR3 is made up of 14 amino acids. The sample is drawn from a study of OX40 agonist ivuxolimab in advanced cancers. V usage is TRBV19 and J usage is TRBJ2-3, with D possibly matching TRBD1 (6 bases). The sample was CD4+ or CD8+ T cells sorted from blood, taken in a trial of the OX40 agonist ivuxolimab. The source of this sequence is an adult with an advanced solid tumor such as melanoma, head and neck, liver or kidney cancer. CDR3 bases: TGTGCCAGTAGACCGGGACATCGCACAGATACGCAGTATTTT. Its translation: CASRPGHRTDTQYF.